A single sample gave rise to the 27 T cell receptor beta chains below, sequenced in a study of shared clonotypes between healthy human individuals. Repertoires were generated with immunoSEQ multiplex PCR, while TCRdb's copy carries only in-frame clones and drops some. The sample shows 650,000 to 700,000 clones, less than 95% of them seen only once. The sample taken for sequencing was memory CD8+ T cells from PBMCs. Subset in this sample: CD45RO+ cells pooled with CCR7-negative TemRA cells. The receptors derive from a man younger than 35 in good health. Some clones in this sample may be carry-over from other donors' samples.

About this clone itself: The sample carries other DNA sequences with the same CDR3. The CDR3 reads CASSFGTSYEQYF. The CDR3 DNA sequence: TGTGCCAGCAGTTTTGGGACCTCCTACGAGCAGTACTTC. The chain uses TRBV27 and TRBJ2-7; D is tentatively TRBD1 or TRBD2 (5 bases each). From germline, CDR1 is MNHEY and CDR2 SMNVEV (reference sequence). CDR3 length: 13 residues. The V and J ends lost 3 bases and 0 bases respectively, with 6 bases between them.

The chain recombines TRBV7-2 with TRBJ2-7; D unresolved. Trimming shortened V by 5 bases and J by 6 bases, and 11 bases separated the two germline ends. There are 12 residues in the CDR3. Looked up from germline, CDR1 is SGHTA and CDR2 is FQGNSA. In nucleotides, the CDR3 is TGTGCCAGCAGCCCCCGGAGCCGCGAGCAGTACTTC. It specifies CASSPRSREQYF. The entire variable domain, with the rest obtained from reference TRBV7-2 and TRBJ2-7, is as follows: GAGVSQSPSNKVTEKGKDVELRCDPISGHTALYWYRQSLGQGLEFLIYFQGNSAPDKSGLPSDRFSAERTGGSVSTLTIQRTQQEDSAVYLCASSPRSREQYFGPGTRLTVT.

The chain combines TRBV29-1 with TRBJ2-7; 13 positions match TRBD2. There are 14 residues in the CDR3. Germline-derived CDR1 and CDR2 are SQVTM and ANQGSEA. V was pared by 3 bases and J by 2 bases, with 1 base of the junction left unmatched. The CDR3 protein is CSVETSGGPYEQYF. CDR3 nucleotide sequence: TGCAGCGTTGAGACTAGCGGGGGGCCCTACGAGCAGTACTTC.

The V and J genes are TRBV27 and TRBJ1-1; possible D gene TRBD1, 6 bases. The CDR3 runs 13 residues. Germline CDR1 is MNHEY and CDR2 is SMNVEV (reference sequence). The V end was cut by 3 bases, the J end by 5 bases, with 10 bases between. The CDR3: CASSFLQGTEAFF. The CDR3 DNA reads TGTGCCAGCAGTTTTCTCCAGGGGACTGAAGCTTTCTTT.

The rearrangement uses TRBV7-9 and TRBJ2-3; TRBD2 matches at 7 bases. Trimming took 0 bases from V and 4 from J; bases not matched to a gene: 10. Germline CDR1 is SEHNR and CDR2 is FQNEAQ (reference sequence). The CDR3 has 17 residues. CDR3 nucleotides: TGTGCCAGCAGCTTAGCGGGAGGGCCAGAGTCCGCAGATACGCAGTATTTT. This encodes CASSLAGGPESADTQYF.

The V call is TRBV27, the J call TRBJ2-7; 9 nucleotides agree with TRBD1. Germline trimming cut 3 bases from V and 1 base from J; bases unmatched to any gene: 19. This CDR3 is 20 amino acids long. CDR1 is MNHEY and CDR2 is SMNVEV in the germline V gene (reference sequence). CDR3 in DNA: TGTGCCAGCAGTTTGTCCCCCGGGACAGGGTTTGCAACGATGTCCTACGAGCAGTACTTC. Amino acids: CASSLSPGTGFATMSYEQYF.

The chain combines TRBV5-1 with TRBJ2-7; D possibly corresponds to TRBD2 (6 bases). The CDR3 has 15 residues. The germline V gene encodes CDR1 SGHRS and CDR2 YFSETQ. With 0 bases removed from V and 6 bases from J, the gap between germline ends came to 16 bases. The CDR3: CASSLVGGGGFEQYF. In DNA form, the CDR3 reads TGCGCCAGCAGCTTGGTGGGGGGAGGAGGATTCGAGCAGTACTTC.

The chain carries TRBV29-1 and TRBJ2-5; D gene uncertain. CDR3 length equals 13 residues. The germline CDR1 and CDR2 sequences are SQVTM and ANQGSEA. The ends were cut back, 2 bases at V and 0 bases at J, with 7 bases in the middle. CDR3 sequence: CSVELGYQETQYF. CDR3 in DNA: TGCAGCGTTGAATTGGGGTACCAAGAGACCCAGTACTTC.

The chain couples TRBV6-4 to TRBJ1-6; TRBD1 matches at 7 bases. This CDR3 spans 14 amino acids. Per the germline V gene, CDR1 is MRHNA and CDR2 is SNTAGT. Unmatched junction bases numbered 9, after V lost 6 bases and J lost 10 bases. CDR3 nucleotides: TGTGCCAGCAGCGTACAGGGGAAAGGGTCACCCCTCCACTTT. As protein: CASSVQGKGSPLHF.

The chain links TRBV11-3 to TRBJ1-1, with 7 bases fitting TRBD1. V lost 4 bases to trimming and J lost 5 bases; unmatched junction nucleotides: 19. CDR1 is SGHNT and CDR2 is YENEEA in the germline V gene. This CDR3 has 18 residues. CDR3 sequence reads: CASSSTLTIKGARTEAFF. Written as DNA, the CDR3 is TGTGCCAGCAGCTCCACCCTTACGATAAAGGGGGCGCGGACTGAAGCTTTCTTT.

CDR3 sequence reads: CASSSLNTQYF. As DNA, the CDR3 is TGTGCCAGCAGCTCCCTCAATACGCAGTATTTT. The rearrangement uses TRBV11-2 and TRBJ2-3; D unclear. This CDR3 spans 11 amino acids. The germline gives CDR1 SGHAT, CDR2 FQNNGV. Trimming took off 4 bases at V and 7 bases at J, with 6 bases between the two ends.

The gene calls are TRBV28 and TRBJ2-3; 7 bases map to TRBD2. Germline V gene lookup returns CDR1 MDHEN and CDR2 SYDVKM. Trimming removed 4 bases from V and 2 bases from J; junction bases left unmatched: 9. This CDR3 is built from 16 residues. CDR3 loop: CASSSPEGGVTDTQYF. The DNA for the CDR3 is TGTGCCAGCAGTTCCCCCGAGGGAGGGGTCACAGATACGCAGTATTTT.

The CDR3 sequence: CASFGLGPGTDTQYF. The CDR3 nucleotides are TGTGCCAGTTTTGGGCTAGGACCTGGAACAGATACGCAGTATTTT. The chain recombines TRBV27 with TRBJ2-3, with unresolved D. V lost 9 bases to trimming and J lost 3 bases, with 19 bases between them. There are 15 residues in the CDR3. The germline V gene encodes CDR1 MNHEY and CDR2 SMNVEV (reference sequence).

The CDR3 sequence: CASSHRLNTEAFF. The CDR3 region has the DNA TGTGCCAGCAGCCACAGATTGAACACTGAAGCTTTCTTT. The genes are TRBV5-4 and TRBJ1-1; D unclear. The V and J ends lost 4 bases and 0 bases respectively, with 7 bases between them. There are 13 residues in the CDR3. Germline CDR1 SGHNT, CDR2 YYREEE (reference sequence).

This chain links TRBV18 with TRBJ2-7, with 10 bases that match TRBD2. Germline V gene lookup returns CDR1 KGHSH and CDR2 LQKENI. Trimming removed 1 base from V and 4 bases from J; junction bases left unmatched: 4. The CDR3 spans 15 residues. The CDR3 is CASSPLAGGAYEQYF. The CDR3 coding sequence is TGTGCCAGCTCACCACTAGCGGGGGGTGCGTACGAGCAGTACTTC.

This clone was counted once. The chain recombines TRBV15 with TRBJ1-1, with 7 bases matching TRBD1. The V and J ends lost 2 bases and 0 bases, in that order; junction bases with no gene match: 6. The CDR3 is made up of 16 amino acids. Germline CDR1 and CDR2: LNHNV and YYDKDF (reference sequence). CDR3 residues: CATSRLRQGMNTEAFF. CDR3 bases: TGTGCCACCAGCAGACTAAGACAGGGAATGAACACTGAAGCTTTCTTT.

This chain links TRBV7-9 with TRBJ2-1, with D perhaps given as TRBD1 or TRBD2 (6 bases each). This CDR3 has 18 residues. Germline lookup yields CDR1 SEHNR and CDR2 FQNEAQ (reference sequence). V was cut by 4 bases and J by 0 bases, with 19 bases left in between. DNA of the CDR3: TGTGCCAGCAGCTGGGGGGCCGGGACCCATAGCTCCTACAATGAGCAGTTCTTC. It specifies CASSWGAGTHSSYNEQFF.

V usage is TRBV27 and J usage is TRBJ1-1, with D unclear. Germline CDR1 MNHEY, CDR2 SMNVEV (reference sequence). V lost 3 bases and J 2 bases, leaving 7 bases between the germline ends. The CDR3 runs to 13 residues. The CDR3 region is CASSFSDNTEAFF. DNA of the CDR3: TGTGCCAGCAGTTTTTCGGATAACACTGAAGCTTTCTTT.

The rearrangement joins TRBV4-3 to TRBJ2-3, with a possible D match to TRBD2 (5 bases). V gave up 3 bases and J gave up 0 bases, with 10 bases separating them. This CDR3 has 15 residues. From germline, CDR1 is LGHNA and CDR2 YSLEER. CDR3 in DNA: TGCGCCAGCAGCCAGGGAGCGGCAAGCACAGATACGCAGTATTTT. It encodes CASSQGAASTDTQYF.

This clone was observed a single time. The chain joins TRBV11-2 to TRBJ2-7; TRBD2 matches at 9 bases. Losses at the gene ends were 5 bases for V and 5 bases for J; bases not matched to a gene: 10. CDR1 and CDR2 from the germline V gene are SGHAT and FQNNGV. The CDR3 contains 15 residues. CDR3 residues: CASSPGASGAHEQYF. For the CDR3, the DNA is TGTGCCAGCAGCCCTGGGGCTAGCGGGGCCCACGAGCAGTACTTC. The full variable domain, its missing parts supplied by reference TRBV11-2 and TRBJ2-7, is EAGVAQSPRYKIIEKRQSVAFWCNPISGHATLYWYQQILGQGPKLLIQFQNNGVVDDSQLPKDRFSAERLKGVDSTLKIQPAKLEDSAVYLCASSPGASGAHEQYFGPGTRLTVT.

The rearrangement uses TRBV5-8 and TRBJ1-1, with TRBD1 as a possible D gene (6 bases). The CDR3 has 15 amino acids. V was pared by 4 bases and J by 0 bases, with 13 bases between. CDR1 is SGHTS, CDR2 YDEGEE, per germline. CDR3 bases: TGTGCCAGCAGCCACCGGACAGCCATGAACACTGAAGCTTTCTTT. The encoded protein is CASSHRTAMNTEAFF. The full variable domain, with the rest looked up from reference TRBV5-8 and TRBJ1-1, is EAGVTQSPTHLIKTRGQQATLRCSPISGHTSVYWYQQALGLGLQFLLWYDEGEERNRGNFPPRFSGRQFPNYSSELNVNALELEDSALYLCASSHRTAMNTEAFFGQGTRLTVV.

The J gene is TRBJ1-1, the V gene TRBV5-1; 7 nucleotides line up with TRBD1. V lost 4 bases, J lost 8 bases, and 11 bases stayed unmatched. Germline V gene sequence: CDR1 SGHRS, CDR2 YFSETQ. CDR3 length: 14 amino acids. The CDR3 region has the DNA TGCGCCAGCAGCAAAGGGACAGACAATCTCGAAGCTTTCTTT. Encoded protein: CASSKGTDNLEAFF. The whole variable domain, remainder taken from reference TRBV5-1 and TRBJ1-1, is KAGVTQTPRYLIKTRGQQVTLSCSPISGHRSVSWYQQTPGQGLQFLFEYFSETQRNKGNFPGRFSGRQFSNSRSEMNVSTLELGDSALYLCASSKGTDNLEAFFGQGTRLTVV.

The CDR3 DNA reads TGTGCCAGCAGCGCCGGGACAGACAGCTATGGCTACACCTTC. This codes for CASSAGTDSYGYTF. The rearrangement uses TRBV9 and TRBJ1-2; TRBD1 aligns across 7 bases. The trim removed 3 bases at V and 4 bases at J, leaving 6 bases unmatched. The CDR3 loop spans 14 amino acids. Germline loops: CDR1 SGDLS, CDR2 YYNGEE.

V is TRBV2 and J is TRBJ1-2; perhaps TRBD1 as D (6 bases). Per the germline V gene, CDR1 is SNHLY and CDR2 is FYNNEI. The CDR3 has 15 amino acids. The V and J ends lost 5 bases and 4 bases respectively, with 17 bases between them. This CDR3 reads CASSISPGQAYGYTF. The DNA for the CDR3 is TGTGCCAGCAGTATTTCACCGGGACAAGCCTATGGCTACACCTTC.

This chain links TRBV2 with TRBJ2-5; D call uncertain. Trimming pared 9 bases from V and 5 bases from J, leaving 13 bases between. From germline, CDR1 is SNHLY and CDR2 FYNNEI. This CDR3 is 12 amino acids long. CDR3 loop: CASSGMGETQYF. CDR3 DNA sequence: TGTGCCAGTTCTGGGATGGGGGAGACCCAGTACTTC.

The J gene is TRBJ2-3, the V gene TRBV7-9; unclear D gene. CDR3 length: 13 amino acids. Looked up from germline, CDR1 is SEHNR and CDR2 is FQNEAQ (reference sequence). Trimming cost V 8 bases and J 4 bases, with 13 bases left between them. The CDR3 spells CASRSPGSDTQYF. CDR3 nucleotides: TGTGCCAGCCGGTCCCCTGGGTCAGATACGCAGTATTTT.

CDR3 sequence: CASSLRLAGGPAYPEQFF. The CDR3 region has the DNA TGTGCCAGCAGTTTACGGCTAGCGGGAGGGCCTGCTTATCCTGAGCAGTTCTTC. This chain links TRBV27 with TRBJ2-1, with TRBD2 matching 12 bases. J gave up 9 bases and V 2 bases, and 14 bases lay outside the gene matches. Per the germline V gene, CDR1 is MNHEY and CDR2 is SMNVEV (reference sequence). This CDR3 region has 18 residues.